The sequence of this T cell receptor (beta chain) was determined in a study of identical twins' blood T cells. Study-wide points: Twin similarity might stem from environmental factors, not only genetics. Abundant TCRbeta CDR3s overlapped more between twins than with unrelated donors.

Details on this clonotype: Its antigen is not known.

TCRdb re-called the 5' RACE reads through MiXCR, storing one row per CDR3 protein. The data hold fewer than 450,000 distinct CDR3 sequences, with around 30% observed a single time. The origin of this receptor is a woman aged 18-49 years in good health. The sample comprised PBMCs.

CDR3 sequence reads: CASSLISGNEQFF. CDR3 DNA sequence: TGTGCCAGCAGCCTGATCAGTGGGAATGAGCAGTTCTTC. V gene TRBV14 combines with J gene TRBJ2-1; no clear D. V was cut by 4 bases and J by 7 bases, with 11 bases left in between. The CDR3 consists of 13 residues. In germline, CDR1 is SGHDN, CDR2 FVKESK.